This TCR beta chain was found in a study of early T cells in non-severe SARS-CoV-2 infection. Study-wide background: Unsorted whole blood bulk RNA was sequenced, with unpaired chains.

CDR1 GTSNPN and CDR2 SVGIG come from the germline V gene (reference sequence). V lost 0 bases, J lost 2 bases, and 9 bases lay in between. CDR3 size: 14 residues. Study-wide findings and caveats: The study's VDJdb matching favored anti-spike CD8 responses and missed private and CD4 specificities.

This clonotype was recorded many times. Antigen unknown. One entry per CDR3 protein, called by TCRdb with MiXCR from the 5' RACE reads. The table includes almost 65,000 distinct CDR3 sequences, 4.9% detected once. The origin of this receptor is an adult who was a healthcare worker with PCR-confirmed SARS-CoV-2 infection or an uninfected control (not recorded which). The material sequenced was whole blood. The rearrangement links TRBV30 to TRBJ2-3, with D possibly being TRBD1 or TRBD2 (5 bases each). In nucleotides, the CDR3 is TGTGCCTGGAGTGTCGGGGCCTCCACAGATACGCAGTATTTT. Its protein is CAWSVGASTDTQYF.